This T cell receptor beta chain was profiled in a study of cytomegalovirus exposure and HLA in healthy donors. J gave up 4 bases and V 6 bases, and 5 bases lay outside the gene matches. This CDR3 spans 14 amino acids. Per the germline V gene, CDR1 is SNHLY and CDR2 is FYNNEI. With 60 Vbeta and 13 Jbeta primers, the PCR was carried out. Some clones are missing from TCRdb's copy, which holds only in-frame ones; the method was immunoSEQ multiplex PCR. The data hold fewer than 200,000 clones, with approximately 77% observed a single time. As regards this clone: Other DNA sequences in the same sample also yield this CDR3.

The sample taken for sequencing was PBMCs. The sequence came from a male donor in good health and CMV-seropositive. This sequence joins TRBV2 and TRBJ1-2; 10 nucleotides align to TRBD1. For the CDR3, the DNA is TGTGCCAGCAGGGGACAGGGGCCTTTCTATGGCTACACCTTC. Its protein is CASRGQGPFYGYTF. The full variable domain, in which reference TRBV2 and TRBJ1-2 provide the parts outside the CDR3, is EPEVTQTPSHQVTQMGQEVILRCVPISNHLYFYWYRQILGQKVEFLVSFYNNEISEKSEIFDDQFSVERPDGSNFTLKIRSTKLEDSAMYFCASRGQGPFYGYTFGSGTRLTVV.